This TCR beta chain was identified during a study of blood T cells in healthy people across ages. The CDR3 extends over 15 amino acids. Germline V gives CDR1 SGHTA, CDR2 FQGNSA. Points on this clonotype: A read error may account for a junction end that differs from germline.

The authors ran a second PCR of roughly 6 to 12 cycles using a sample-barcoded 5' primer and a J-beta primer mix. TCRdb re-derived calls from the 5' RACE reads in MiXCR, one entry per CDR3 protein. The table has 1,500,000 or so distinct CDR3 sequences, roughly two fifths seen once. The receptor was derived from a woman in her late teens or twenties in good health. Sequencing input: blood. This sequence joins TRBV7-2 and TRBJ2-1, with 7 bases matching TRBD2. CDR3 DNA sequence: TGTGCCTGCAGCTCAGCGGGATATTCCTACAATGAGCAGTTCTTC. Translating gives CACSSAGYSYNEQFF.